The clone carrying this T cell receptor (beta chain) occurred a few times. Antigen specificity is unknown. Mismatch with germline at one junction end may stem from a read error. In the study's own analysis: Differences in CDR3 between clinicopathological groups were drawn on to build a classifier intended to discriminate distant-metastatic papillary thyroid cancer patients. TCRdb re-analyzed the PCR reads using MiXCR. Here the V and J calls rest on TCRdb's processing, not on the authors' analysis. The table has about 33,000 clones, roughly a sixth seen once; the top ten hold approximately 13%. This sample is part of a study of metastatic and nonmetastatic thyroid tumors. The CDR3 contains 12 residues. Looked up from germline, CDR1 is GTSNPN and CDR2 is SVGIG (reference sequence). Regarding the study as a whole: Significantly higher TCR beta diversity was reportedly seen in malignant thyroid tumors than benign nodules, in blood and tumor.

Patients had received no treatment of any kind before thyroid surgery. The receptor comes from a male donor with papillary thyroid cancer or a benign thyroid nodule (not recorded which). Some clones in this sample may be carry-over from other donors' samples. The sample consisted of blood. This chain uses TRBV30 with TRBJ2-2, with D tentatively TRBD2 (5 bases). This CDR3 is CAWGRNTGELFF. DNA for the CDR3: TGTGCCTGGGGTCGTAACACCGGGGAGCTGTTCTTT.